Each of the 25 T cell receptor beta chains below was sequenced from the same sample in a study of CD8 T cells in Susac syndrome. RNA in amounts of about 0.45 to 1 ug was reverse transcribed with random hexamers. TCRdb independently ran MiXCR on the immunoSEQ multiplex PCR reads; one entry per CDR3 protein. The table has about 280,000 distinct CDR3 sequences, more than 75% seen once; the top ten hold 0.11%. Material for sequencing was CD8+ T cells from PBMCs. Source of these receptors: a human donor with multiple sclerosis.

J is TRBJ1-1 and V is TRBV27, with unresolved D. The CDR3 totals 12 residues. The ends were cut back, 5 bases at V and 0 bases at J, with 4 bases in the middle. Germline V gives CDR1 MNHEY, CDR2 SMNVEV (reference sequence). The CDR3 DNA follows: TGTGCCAGCAGTACCATGAACACTGAAGCTTTCTTT. This translates into CASSTMNTEAFF.

The CDR3 loop is CASSPRLSMNEQFF. As DNA, the CDR3 is TGTGCCAGCAGTCCCCGTCTCTCTATGAATGAGCAGTTCTTC. The chain combines TRBV2 with TRBJ2-1; D unresolved. The V end lost 5 bases, the J end lost 7 bases, and 15 bases lay between the germline ends. Germline assignment: CDR1 SNHLY and CDR2 FYNNEI. This CDR3 has 14 residues.

V is TRBV6-6 and J is TRBJ1-2; 7 bases are shared with TRBD1. V lost 6 bases, J lost 4 bases, and 11 bases stayed unmatched. The length of the CDR3 is 15 residues. Germline V gene data show CDR1 as MNHNY and CDR2 as SVGAGI (reference sequence). The CDR3 nucleotides are TGTGCCAGCAGAGGTGGACAGGAAGGGGGCTATGGCTACACCTTC. Translation: CASRGGQEGGYGYTF.

The chain uses TRBV9 and TRBJ2-4, with 7 bases lining up with TRBD2. With V trimmed by 0 bases and J by 6 bases, 6 bases remained unmatched. Germline V gives CDR1 SGDLS, CDR2 YYNGEE. The CDR3 has 15 amino acids. As DNA, the CDR3 is TGTGCCAGCAGCGTAGGGGGAGGGCCGGGAAACATTCAGTACTTC. It specifies CASSVGGGPGNIQYF.

This chain joins TRBV27 and TRBJ2-3; 11 positions match TRBD2. The germline V gene encodes CDR1 MNHEY and CDR2 SMNVEV (reference sequence). This CDR3 spans 15 amino acids. The V and J ends lost 7 bases and 1 base, in that order; junction bases with no gene match: 4. Written as DNA, the CDR3 is TGTGCCAGCACCGAGACTAGCGGGGGCACAGATACGCAGTATTTT. Amino acid sequence: CASTETSGGTDTQYF.

This clonotype was seen a few times. The chain links TRBV6-5 to TRBJ2-7; 7 positions agree with TRBD2. The germline CDR1 and CDR2 sequences are MNHEY and SVGAGI. V shed 0 bases, J shed 5 bases, and the junction held 1 base outside the gene matches. This CDR3 comprises 13 residues. The CDR3 sequence is CASSYSRGDEQYF. The CDR3 DNA is TGTGCCAGCAGTTACTCACGGGGGGACGAGCAGTACTTC.

This clonotype is a singleton in its sample. The rearrangement uses TRBV5-1 and TRBJ2-4; 14 nucleotides align to TRBD2. The germline gives CDR1 SGHRS, CDR2 YFSETQ. The CDR3 totals 15 residues. V was clipped by 7 bases and J by 8 bases; unmatched bases: 8. CDR3 protein: CASVGLAGVQDIQYF. CDR3 nucleotides: TGCGCCAGCGTGGGACTAGCGGGAGTTCAGGACATTCAGTACTTC.

The CDR3 sequence: CASSMYGDQPQHF. The CDR3, as DNA: TGTGCCAGTAGTATGTACGGAGATCAGCCCCAGCATTTT. V usage is TRBV19 and J usage is TRBJ1-5, with D unclear. V was shortened by 3 bases and J by 5 bases, with 8 bases between the two germline ends. There are 13 residues in the CDR3. Germline lookup yields CDR1 LNHDA and CDR2 SQIVND (reference sequence). Full variable domain (outside the CDR3, taken from reference TRBV19 and TRBJ1-5): DGGITQSPKYLFRKEGQNVTLSCEQNLNHDAMYWYRQDPGQGLRLIYYSQIVNDFQKGDIAEGYSVSREKKESFPLTVTSAQKNPTAFYLCASSMYGDQPQHFGDGTRLSIL.

This chain connects TRBV6-5 to TRBJ2-1; 8 bases agree with TRBD2. CDR1 and CDR2 from the germline V gene are MNHEY and SVGAGI. The CDR3 length is 15 residues. Trimming cost V 7 bases and J 3 bases; bases outside gene matches: 8. The CDR3 bases are TGTGCCAGCACCCCTTCCACTAGCGGCTACAATGAGCAGTTCTTC. Its translation is CASTPSTSGYNEQFF.

The rearrangement uses TRBV5-1 and TRBJ1-1; maybe TRBD1 (6 bases). Germline-derived CDR1 and CDR2 are SGHRS and YFSETQ. The CDR3 runs to 15 residues. Trimming removed 5 bases from V and 1 base from J, with 15 bases in between. CDR3 in DNA: TGCGCCAGCAGGCTAAACAGGGATTGGAACACTGAAGCTTTCTTT. It codes for CASRLNRDWNTEAFF. The full variable domain, rest sourced from reference TRBV5-1 and TRBJ1-1, is KAGVTQTPRYLIKTRGQQVTLSCSPISGHRSVSWYQQTPGQGLQFLFEYFSETQRNKGNFPGRFSGRQFSNSRSEMNVSTLELGDSALYLCASRLNRDWNTEAFFGQGTRLTVV.

Points on this clonotype: A junction end diverges from the germline sequence, so it may reflect a read error. The chain carries TRBV27 and TRBJ2-7, with a weak D call TRBD2 (6 bases). From germline, CDR1 is MNHEY and CDR2 SMNVEV (reference sequence). This CDR3 is built from 12 residues. In DNA, the CDR3 is TGTGCCATCGGACCCGTGCGGGGCGAGCAGTGCTTC. Its translation: CAIGPVRGEQCF.

The J gene is TRBJ1-1, the V gene TRBV3-1; 7 bases match TRBD1. Germline CDR1 reads LGHDT; CDR2 reads YNNKEL (reference sequence). V was clipped by 2 bases and J by 11 bases; unmatched bases: 14. The length of the CDR3 is 15 residues. CDR3 amino acids: CASSQYPEGALRAFF. The CDR3 DNA sequence: TGTGCCAGCAGCCAATATCCGGAGGGGGCTCTTAGGGCTTTCTTT.

Only a few counts were recorded for this clonotype. V is TRBV6-1 and J is TRBJ1-5, with TRBD1 matching 9 bases. This CDR3 contains 15 residues. The V gene end was trimmed by 8 bases and the J gene end by 3 bases; junction bases not matched to a gene: 8. Looked up from germline, CDR1 is MNHNS and CDR2 is SASEGT. The CDR3 DNA is TGTGCCAGCGGAAGGACAGGGGCCATCAATCAGCCCCAGCATTTT. Translated, it gives CASGRTGAINQPQHF.

The chain is built from TRBV9 and TRBJ2-7, with TRBD1 matching over 7 bases. Trimming cost V 3 bases and J 2 bases; bases outside gene matches: 8. CDR3 length equals 15 residues. Germline V gives CDR1 SGDLS, CDR2 YYNGEE. This CDR3 is CASSASGQTTYEQYF. The CDR3 coding sequence is TGTGCCAGCAGCGCGTCGGGACAGACAACCTACGAGCAGTACTTC.

The chain carries TRBV18 and TRBJ2-4; no firm D call. Trimming took off 3 bases at V and 0 bases at J, with 6 bases between the two ends. There are 14 residues in the CDR3. In germline, CDR1 is KGHSH, CDR2 LQKENI. The CDR3 DNA follows: TGTGCCAGCTCACCCAGACTAGCCAAAAACATTCAGTACTTC. Its translation is CASSPRLAKNIQYF.

The chain joins TRBV7-2 to TRBJ2-7; 7 bases agree with TRBD1. V was pared by 7 bases and J by 1 base, with 13 bases of the junction left unmatched. Germline CDR1 reads SGHTA; CDR2 reads FQGNSA. The CDR3 is 16 residues long. CDR3 amino acids: CASISLGQAYSYEQYF. CDR3 coding DNA: TGTGCCAGCATCTCCCTAGGACAGGCCTATTCCTACGAGCAGTACTTC.

The chain couples TRBV20-1 to TRBJ2-4; 11 positions match TRBD2. The CDR3 totals 13 residues. V dropped 4 bases and J dropped 15; count of bases not matched to a gene: 11. Germline-derived CDR1 and CDR2 are DFQATT and SNEGSKA (reference sequence). The CDR3 here is CSATGLAGAMPYF. In nucleotides, the CDR3 is TGCAGTGCTACCGGACTAGCGGGTGCAATGCCGTACTTC.

J is TRBJ2-1 and V is TRBV5-1; D uncertain. Trimming removed 0 bases from V and 8 bases from J, with 9 bases in between. This CDR3 is built from 13 residues. Germline CDR1 is SGHRS and CDR2 is YFSETQ. CDR3 protein: CASSLEIRDEQFF. CDR3 nucleotide sequence: TGCGCCAGCAGCTTGGAAATCCGGGATGAGCAGTTCTTC.

J is TRBJ2-5 and V is TRBV28; the D gene could be TRBD1 or TRBD2 (5 bases each). Germline CDR1 reads MDHEN; CDR2 reads SYDVKM. V lost 7 bases and J lost 2, with 11 bases in between. The CDR3 sequence is 13 residues long. This CDR3 reads CASTLGEQETQYF. CDR3 nucleotides: TGTGCCAGCACCTTGGGGGAGCAAGAGACCCAGTACTTC. The full variable domain, with the rest looked up from reference TRBV28 and TRBJ2-5, is DVKVTQSSRYLVKRTGEKVFLECVQDMDHENMFWYRQDPGLGLRLIYFSYDVKMKEKGDIPEGYSVSREKKERFSLILESASTNQTSMYLCASTLGEQETQYFGPGTRLLVL.

Comments on this clonotype: This CDR3 fails to terminate in the conserved phenylalanine or tryptophan, so it likely reflects a read error. The gene calls are TRBV5-1 and TRBJ1-1; perhaps TRBD1 as D (5 bases). In germline, CDR1 is SGHRS, CDR2 YFSETQ. This CDR3 comprises 12 residues. The V end was cut by 7 bases, the J end by 4 bases, with 11 bases between. CDR3 loop: CASRGGATEAFC. The CDR3 coding sequence is TGCGCCAGCCGGGGAGGGGCCACTGAAGCTTTCTGT.

This clonotype was seen only a few times. The gene calls are TRBV4-1 and TRBJ2-7, with D unclear. The CDR3 is 15 residues long. V was clipped by 0 bases and J by 1 base, with 10 bases between them. Germline V gene sequence: CDR1 MGHRA, CDR2 YSYEKL. The CDR3: CASSQEPARSYEQYF. CDR3 DNA sequence: TGCGCCAGCAGCCAAGAGCCAGCTAGGTCCTACGAGCAGTACTTC.

This rearrangement joins TRBV7-3 to TRBJ1-6; 7 bases are a match to TRBD1. V lost 0 bases to trimming and J lost 9 bases; unmatched junction nucleotides: 2. CDR3 length equals 14 residues. The germline V gene encodes CDR1 SGHTA and CDR2 FQGTGA. The CDR3 sequence: CASSLTGGGSPLHF. The DNA of the CDR3 is TGTGCCAGCAGCTTAACAGGGGGCGGTTCACCCCTCCACTTT.

The chain has TRBV20-1 and TRBJ2-1; D unclear. Deletions cut 3 bases from V and 9 bases from J, with 9 bases between. The germline CDR1 and CDR2 sequences are DFQATT and SNEGSKA (reference sequence). The CDR3 extends over 11 amino acids. The CDR3 DNA sequence: TGCAGTGCTAGTTCTGCAAGTGAGCAGTTCTTC. Translating it yields CSASSASEQFF.

This chain's CDR3 is CASGGGGSPLHF. The CDR3 DNA sequence: TGTGCCAGCGGAGGGGGGGGTTCACCCCTCCACTTT. The chain has TRBV9 and TRBJ1-6, with D perhaps TRBD1 (6 bases). Germline lookup yields CDR1 SGDLS and CDR2 YYNGEE. This CDR3 is built from 12 residues. V was clipped by 7 bases and J by 9 bases, with 11 bases between them.

The chain is built from TRBV3-1 and TRBJ2-3, with a tentative D call TRBD1 (5 bases). CDR1 LGHDT and CDR2 YNNKEL come from the germline V gene (reference sequence). V was clipped by 0 bases and J by 6 bases, with 7 bases between them. This CDR3 is 13 amino acids long. For the CDR3, the DNA is TGTGCCAGCAGCCAAGATAGGGGTGATACGCAGTATTTT. It is translated as CASSQDRGDTQYF.